A selection of T cell receptor beta chains follows, all from one sample in a study of T cell repertoires in cytomegalovirus infection. TCRdb recomputed calls from the reads with MiXCR, one row per CDR3 protein. The sample records some 100,000 distinct CDR3 sequences, about 22% being singletons. Specimen: CD8+ T cells from PBMCs. These receptors all stem from a human donor in good health (CMV status not recorded). Some clones in this sample may be carry-over from other donors' samples. Each CDR3 is given with its conserved first and last residue. Each record gives: V gene, J gene, clone size, D gene, CDR3 protein, CDR3 DNA. The D gene is left open where the match is weak. Not every row has a clone size; where given, it reads once, few, many or a size class.

V: TRBV20-1; J: TRBJ2-2; size: few; D: TRBD2; CDR3: CSALGGSGRAGELFF; DNA: TGCAGTGCCCTGGGGGGTAGCGGGAGGGCCGGGGAGCTGTTTTTT
V: TRBV28; J: TRBJ1-1; size: -; D: -; CDR3: CANLDGNTEAFF; DNA: TGTGCCAACTTAGACGGGAACACTGAAGCTTTCTTT
V: TRBV7-9; J: TRBJ1-5; size: -; D: -; CDR3: CASSDRDTSVHQPQHF; DNA: TGTGCCAGCAGCGACCGGGACACCTCAGTGCATCAGCCCCAGCATTTT
V: TRBV6-1; J: TRBJ2-3; size: -; D: -; CDR3: CASRPRERYTDTQYF; DNA: TGTGCCAGCAGGCCACGGGAGCGCTACACAGATACGCAGTATTTT
V: TRBV12-3/TRBV12-4; J: TRBJ1-4; size: few; D: -; CDR3: CASRTSLVEKLFF; DNA: TGTGCCAGCAGGACTTCCTTGGTTGAAAAACTGTTTTTT
V: TRBV28; J: TRBJ1-6; size: few; D: -; CDR3: CASSGVGSYNSPLHF; DNA: TGTGCCAGCAGTGGGGTTGGTTCCTATAATTCACCCCTCCACTTT
V: TRBV5-1; J: TRBJ1-1; size: once; D: -; CDR3: CASSLVLLGDTEAFF; DNA: TGCGCCAGCAGCTTGGTCCTACTAGGTGACACTGAAGCTTTCTTT
V: TRBV7-2; J: TRBJ1-5; size: many; D: -; CDR3: CASSFHPSNQPQHF; DNA: TGTGCCAGCAGCTTCCATCCCAGCAATCAGCCCCAGCATTTT
V: TRBV20-1; J: TRBJ2-1; size: many; D: -; CDR3: CSARDQGCLVACEQFF; DNA: TGCAGTGCTAGAGACCAGGGCTGCCTCGTTGCTTGTGAGCAGTTCTTC
V: TRBV10-3; J: TRBJ1-2; size: few; D: -; CDR3: CAISEAASHYGYTF; DNA: TGTGCCATCAGTGAGGCAGCCTCGCACTATGGCTACACCTTC
V: TRBV2; J: TRBJ1-1; size: -; D: -; CDR3: CAIAENTEAFF; DNA: TGTGCCATAGCAGAGAACACTGAAGCTTTCTTT
V: TRBV7-9; J: TRBJ1-1; size: -; D: -; CDR3: CASSFPSNTEAFF; DNA: TGTGCCAGCAGCTTTCCCAGCAACACTGAAGCTTTCTTT
V: TRBV7-8; J: TRBJ2-3; size: many; D: -; CDR3: CASSLTGGRSDTQYF; DNA: TGTGCCAGCAGCTTAACGGGGGGCCGCTCGGATACGCAGTATTTT
V: TRBV27; J: TRBJ2-6; size: once; D: -; CDR3: CASSLTDSGANVLTF; DNA: TGTGCCAGCAGTTTGACAGACTCTGGGGCCAACGTCCTGACTTTC
V: TRBV6-2/TRBV6-3; J: TRBJ1-3; size: few; D: -; CDR3: CASTDMADSGNTIYF; DNA: TGTGCCAGCACCGACATGGCCGACTCTGGAAACACCATATATTTT
V: TRBV7-9; J: TRBJ2-7; size: -; D: -; CDR3: CASSLQSGTRAYEQYF; DNA: TGTGCCAGCAGCTTACAGTCCGGGACACGAGCCTACGAGCAGTACTTC
V: TRBV19; J: TRBJ2-7; size: many; D: -; CDR3: CASSIGGASPYEQYF; DNA: TGTGCCAGTAGCATTGGGGGTGCTTCGCCCTACGAGCAGTACTTC
V: TRBV6-5; J: TRBJ2-7; size: few; D: TRBD2; CDR3: CASCVGRGRYEQYF; DNA: TGTGCCAGCTGCGTAGGGCGGGGGAGATACGAGCAGTACTTC
V: TRBV20-1; J: TRBJ2-7; size: few; D: TRBD1; CDR3: CSARGNDRGASYEQYF; DNA: TGCAGTGCTAGAGGCAACGACAGGGGGGCCTCCTACGAGCAGTACTTC
V: TRBV6-2/TRBV6-3; J: TRBJ1-1; size: -; D: -; CDR3: CASSPEGYTEAFF; DNA: TGTGCCAGCAGTCCCGAGGGGTACACTGAAGCTTTCTTT
V: TRBV6-2/TRBV6-3; J: TRBJ2-7; size: once; D: -; CDR3: CASSYRASAIYEQYF; DNA: TGTGCCAGCAGTTACCGGGCTAGCGCGATCTACGAGCAGTACTTC
V: TRBV27; J: TRBJ2-7; size: many; D: -; CDR3: CASSRTASYEQYF; DNA: TGTGCCAGCAGCCGGACAGCCTCCTACGAGCAGTACTTC
V: TRBV6-2/TRBV6-3; J: TRBJ2-1; size: few; D: -; CDR3: CASSYQPGPGVGNTVEQFF; DNA: TGTGCCAGCAGTTACCAGCCGGGACCAGGCGTGGGGAACACAGTTGAGCAGTTCTTC
V: TRBV7-3; J: TRBJ2-5; size: many; D: TRBD1; CDR3: CASSKTGTGIETQYF; DNA: TGTGCCAGCAGCAAAACCGGGACAGGGATCGAGACCCAGTACTTC
V: TRBV12-5; J: TRBJ1-1; size: many; D: -; CDR3: CASGLPMSDEAFF; DNA: TGTGCTAGTGGTTTGCCTATGAGTGATGAAGCTTTCTTT
V: TRBV27; J: TRBJ2-7; size: many; D: TRBD1; CDR3: CASSRDRVEQYF; DNA: TGTGCCAGCAGCCGGGACAGGGTCGAGCAGTACTTC
V: TRBV15; J: TRBJ1-1; size: -; D: -; CDR3: CATSRSSGNTEAFF; DNA: TGTGCCACCAGCCGAAGCTCTGGGAACACTGAAGCTTTCTTT
V: TRBV23-1; J: TRBJ2-3; size: -; D: TRBD2; CDR3: CASSHPSDLAGVIPRQEDTQYF; DNA: TGCGCCAGCAGTCACCCTTCGGATCTAGCGGGGGTGATCCCCCGACAGGAGGATACGCAGTATTTT
V: TRBV20-1; J: TRBJ2-7; size: -; D: TRBD2; CDR3: CSATGLAGAQDFYEQYF; DNA: TGCAGTGCTACGGGACTAGCGGGGGCCCAAGATTTCTACGAGCAGTACTTC
V: TRBV28; J: TRBJ2-1; size: many; D: TRBD1; CDR3: CASSFERTGIYEQFF; DNA: TGTGCCAGCAGTTTTGAGAGGACAGGGATCTATGAGCAGTTCTTC
V: TRBV6-2/TRBV6-3; J: TRBJ1-1; size: once; D: -; CDR3: CASSRTGTEAFF; DNA: TGTGCCAGCAGTCGGACGGGCACTGAAGCTTTCTTT
V: TRBV7-3; J: TRBJ2-1; size: few; D: TRBD1; CDR3: CASSLGTANFDEQFF; DNA: TGTGCCAGCAGCTTAGGGACAGCCAATTTCGATGAGCAGTTCTTC
V: TRBV4-1; J: TRBJ2-1; size: -; D: -; CDR3: CASSQDSTTYSYNEQFF; DNA: TGCGCCAGCAGCCAAGATTCGACTACATATTCCTACAATGAGCAGTTCTTC
V: TRBV29-1; J: TRBJ1-2; size: -; D: TRBD1; CDR3: CSVEAPGTGQIYGYTF; DNA: TGCAGCGTTGAAGCCCCAGGGACAGGGCAAATCTATGGCTACACCTTC
V: TRBV4-3; J: TRBJ1-5; size: many; D: TRBD1; CDR3: CASSQNGGQGQPQHF; DNA: TGCGCCAGCAGCCAAAACGGGGGACAGGGACAGCCCCAGCATTTT
V: TRBV12-3/TRBV12-4; J: TRBJ2-3; size: many; D: TRBD1; CDR3: CASSLAWTGDTDTQYF; DNA: TGTGCCAGCAGTTTAGCTTGGACAGGGGACACAGATACGCAGTATTTT